The 10 T cell receptor beta chains given below trace back to one sample, sequenced in a study of blood T cell repertoires in COVID-19. Assay: immunoSEQ multiplex PCR; the TCRdb copy retains only in-frame clones and omits some. The sample has 150,000 to 200,000 clones, about 82% seen once; the top ten hold more than 7.5%. The sequencing input was PBMCs or T cells enriched from blood (not recorded which). The receptors stem from a woman between 25 and 40 years old who had recovered from COVID-19.

The gene calls are TRBV27 and TRBJ1-1; no clear D. Germline CDR1 and CDR2: MNHEY and SMNVEV (reference sequence). V was cut by 5 bases and J by 3 bases, with 10 bases left in between. The CDR3 is 13 amino acids. The CDR3 DNA reads as TGTGCCAGCAGTATATACAGAGACACTGAAGCTTTCTTT. Its protein is CASSIYRDTEAFF.

This clone has a single count. The chain combines TRBV18 with TRBJ1-3; D gene ambiguous. The CDR3 is 14 amino acids. V was shortened by 5 bases and J by 0 bases, with 8 bases between the two germline ends. The germline V gene encodes CDR1 KGHSH and CDR2 LQKENI. DNA for the CDR3: TGTGCCAGCTCAGGCAAAGACTCTGGAAACACCATATATTTT. Translating it yields CASSGKDSGNTIYF.

The V gene is TRBV7-2, the J gene TRBJ2-3, with a weak D call TRBD1 (6 bases). V was shortened by 2 bases and J by 3 bases, with 12 bases between the two germline ends. This CDR3 region has 15 residues. In germline, CDR1 is SGHTA, CDR2 FQGNSA. The CDR3 reads CASSLTNRDTDTQYF. For the CDR3, the DNA is TGTGCCAGCAGCTTAACGAACAGGGATACAGATACGCAGTATTTT.

This clone appeared once. The gene calls are TRBV5-4 and TRBJ2-7, with 7 bases that match TRBD1. Germline V gene sequence: CDR1 SGHNT, CDR2 YYREEE (reference sequence). This CDR3 spans 13 amino acids. The V segment lost 5 bases and the J segment 3 bases; nucleotides outside the gene matches: 5. CDR3 region: CASRTQGFYEQYF. CDR3 nucleotides: TGTGCCAGCAGGACACAGGGGTTCTACGAGCAGTACTTC.

The genes are TRBV6-5 and TRBJ1-2; no definite D call. Trimming removed 4 bases at V and 4 bases at J, with 10 bases between. Germline lookup yields CDR1 MNHEY and CDR2 SVGAGI. This CDR3 contains 13 residues. CDR3 in DNA: TGTGCCAGCAGTTTGCCGGGAGGCTATGGCTACACCTTC. It encodes CASSLPGGYGYTF.

The chain is built from TRBV29-1 and TRBJ2-7; tentative D call: TRBD1 (6 bases). CDR1 SQVTM and CDR2 ANQGSEA come from the germline V gene. V lost 5 bases and J 6 bases, leaving 20 bases between the germline ends. This CDR3 region has 14 residues. The CDR3 DNA follows: TGCAGCGTTCGAGCGCAGCAAATACAGGGCGAGCAGTACTTC. Its protein is CSVRAQQIQGEQYF.

This clone occurred once. This chain joins TRBV7-9 and TRBJ1-2; D remains unclear. The CDR3 totals 12 residues. Per germline, CDR1 SEHNR and CDR2 FQNEAQ (reference sequence). V was shortened by 1 base and J by 7 bases, with 7 bases between the two germline ends. CDR3 in amino acids: CASSLGPGGYTF. CDR3 sequence (DNA): TGTGCCAGCAGCTTAGGGCCGGGTGGCTACACCTTC.

This clone was counted a single time. The V gene is TRBV30, the J gene TRBJ2-1, with a possible D match to TRBD2 (6 bases). Germline CDR1 GTSNPN, CDR2 SVGIG (reference sequence). There are 13 residues in the CDR3. V gave up 7 bases and J gave up 12 bases, with 22 bases separating them. For the CDR3, the DNA is TGTGCCTCGCCTCAGGGAGGACCTGAGGGGCAGTTCTTC. Translated, it gives CASPQGGPEGQFF.

In its sample, this clone was seen many times. The chain recombines TRBV30 with TRBJ1-3, with a weak D call TRBD1 (6 bases). The V end lost 3 bases, the J end lost 4 bases, and 16 bases lay between the germline ends. This CDR3 has 15 residues. CDR1 is GTSNPN, CDR2 SVGIG, per germline (reference sequence). In DNA form, the CDR3 reads TGTGCCTGGAGAAAAAGGGGGATGGAAGGAAACACCATATATTTT. Its protein is CAWRKRGMEGNTIYF.

This rearrangement joins TRBV11-3 to TRBJ2-1; D is uncertain. This CDR3 is 14 amino acids long. Germline-derived CDR1 and CDR2 are SGHNT and YENEEA. V dropped 2 bases and J dropped 0 bases, with 5 bases sitting between them. CDR3 region: CASSLYGSYNEQFF. The CDR3 region has the DNA TGTGCCAGCAGCTTATACGGCTCCTACAATGAGCAGTTCTTC. The whole variable domain, remainder taken from reference TRBV11-3 and TRBJ2-1, is EAGVVQSPRYKIIEKKQPVAFWCNPISGHNTLYWYLQNLGQGPELLIRYENEEAVDDSQLPKDRFSAERLKGVDSTLKIQPAELGDSAVYLCASSLYGSYNEQFFGPGTRLTVL.